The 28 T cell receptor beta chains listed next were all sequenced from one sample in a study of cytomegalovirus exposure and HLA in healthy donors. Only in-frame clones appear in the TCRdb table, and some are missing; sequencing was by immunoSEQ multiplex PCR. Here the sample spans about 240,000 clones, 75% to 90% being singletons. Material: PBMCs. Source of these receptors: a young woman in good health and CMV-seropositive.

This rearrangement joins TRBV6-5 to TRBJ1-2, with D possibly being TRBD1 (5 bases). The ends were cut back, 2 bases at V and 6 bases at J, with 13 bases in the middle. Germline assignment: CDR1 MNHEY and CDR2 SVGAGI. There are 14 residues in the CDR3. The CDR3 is CASSYEWRGNGYTF. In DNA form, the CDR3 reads TGTGCCAGCAGTTACGAATGGCGGGGGAATGGCTACACCTTC.

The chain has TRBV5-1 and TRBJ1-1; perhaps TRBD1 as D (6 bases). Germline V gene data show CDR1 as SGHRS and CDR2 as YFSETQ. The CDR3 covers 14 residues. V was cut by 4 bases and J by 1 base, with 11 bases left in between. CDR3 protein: CASSGGAGNTEAFF. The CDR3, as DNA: TGCGCCAGCAGCGGGGGGGCCGGGAACACTGAAGCTTTCTTT. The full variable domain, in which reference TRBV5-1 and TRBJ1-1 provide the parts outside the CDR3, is KAGVTQTPRYLIKTRGQQVTLSCSPISGHRSVSWYQQTPGQGLQFLFEYFSETQRNKGNFPGRFSGRQFSNSRSEMNVSTLELGDSALYLCASSGGAGNTEAFFGQGTRLTVV.

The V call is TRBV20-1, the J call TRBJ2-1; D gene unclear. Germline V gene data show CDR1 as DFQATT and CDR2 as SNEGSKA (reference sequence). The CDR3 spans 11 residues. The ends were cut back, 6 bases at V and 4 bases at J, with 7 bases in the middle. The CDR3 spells CSAAVYNEQFF. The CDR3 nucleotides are TGCAGTGCCGCAGTATACAATGAGCAGTTCTTC.

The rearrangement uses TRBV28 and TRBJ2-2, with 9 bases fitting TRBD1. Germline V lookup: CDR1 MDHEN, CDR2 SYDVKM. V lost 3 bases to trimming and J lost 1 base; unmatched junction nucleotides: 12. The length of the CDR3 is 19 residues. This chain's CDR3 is CASSLTGGLRERNTGELFF. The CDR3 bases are TGTGCCAGCAGTTTGACAGGGGGTCTGAGGGAGAGGAACACCGGGGAGCTGTTTTTT.

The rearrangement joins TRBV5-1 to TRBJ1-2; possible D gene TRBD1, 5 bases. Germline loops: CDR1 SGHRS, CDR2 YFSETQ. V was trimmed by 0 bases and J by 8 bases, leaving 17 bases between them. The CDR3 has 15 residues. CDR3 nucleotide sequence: TGCGCCAGCAGCTTGGCGGGGGTTTCCTCGGGAGGCTACACCTTC. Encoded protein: CASSLAGVSSGGYTF. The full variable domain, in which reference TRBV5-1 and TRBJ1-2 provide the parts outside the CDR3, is KAGVTQTPRYLIKTRGQQVTLSCSPISGHRSVSWYQQTPGQGLQFLFEYFSETQRNKGNFPGRFSGRQFSNSRSEMNVSTLELGDSALYLCASSLAGVSSGGYTFGSGTRLTVV.

The CDR3 sequence: CASRMRGGNTIYF. DNA for the CDR3: TGTGCCAGCAGGATGAGAGGTGGAAACACCATATATTTT. This chain links TRBV2 with TRBJ1-3; D remains unclear. From germline, CDR1 is SNHLY and CDR2 FYNNEI. V was shortened by 6 bases and J by 3 bases, with 9 bases between the two germline ends. The CDR3 is 13 amino acids. Supplemented by reference TRBV2 and TRBJ1-3, the full variable domain reads EPEVTQTPSHQVTQMGQEVILRCVPISNHLYFYWYRQILGQKVEFLVSFYNNEISEKSEIFDDQFSVERPDGSNFTLKIRSTKLEDSAMYFCASRMRGGNTIYFGEGSWLTVV.

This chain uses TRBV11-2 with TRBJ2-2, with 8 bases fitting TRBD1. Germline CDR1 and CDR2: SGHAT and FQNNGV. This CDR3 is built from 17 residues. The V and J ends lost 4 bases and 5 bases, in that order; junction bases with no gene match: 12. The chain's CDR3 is CASSWGRGDRRTGELFF. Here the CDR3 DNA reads TGTGCCAGCAGCTGGGGTAGGGGGGACAGGAGGACCGGGGAGCTGTTTTTT.

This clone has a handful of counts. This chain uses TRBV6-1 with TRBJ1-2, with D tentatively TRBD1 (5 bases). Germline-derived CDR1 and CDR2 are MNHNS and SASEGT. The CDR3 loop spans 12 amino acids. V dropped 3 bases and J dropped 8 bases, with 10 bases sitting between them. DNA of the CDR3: TGTGCCAGCAGTGACAGGGTCGCAGGCTACACCTTC. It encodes CASSDRVAGYTF.

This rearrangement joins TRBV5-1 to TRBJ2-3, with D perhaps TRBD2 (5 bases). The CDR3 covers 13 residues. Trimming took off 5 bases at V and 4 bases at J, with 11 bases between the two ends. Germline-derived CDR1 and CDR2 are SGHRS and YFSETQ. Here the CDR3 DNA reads TGCGCCAGCAGTCTAGCAGTTGCAGATACGCAGTATTTT. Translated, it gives CASSLAVADTQYF.

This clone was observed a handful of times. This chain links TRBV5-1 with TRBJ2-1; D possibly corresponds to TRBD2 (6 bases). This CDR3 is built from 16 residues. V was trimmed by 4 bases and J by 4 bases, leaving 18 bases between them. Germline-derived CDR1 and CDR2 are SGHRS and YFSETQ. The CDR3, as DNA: TGCGCCAGCAGCGTAGGCGCGGGACTCGAATACAATGAGCAGTTCTTC. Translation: CASSVGAGLEYNEQFF.

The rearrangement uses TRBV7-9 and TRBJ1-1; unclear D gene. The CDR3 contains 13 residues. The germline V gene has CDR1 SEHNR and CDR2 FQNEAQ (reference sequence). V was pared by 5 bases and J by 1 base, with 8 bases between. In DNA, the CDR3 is TGTGCCAGCAGCCCCCCCGGGAACACTGAAGCTTTCTTT. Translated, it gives CASSPPGNTEAFF.

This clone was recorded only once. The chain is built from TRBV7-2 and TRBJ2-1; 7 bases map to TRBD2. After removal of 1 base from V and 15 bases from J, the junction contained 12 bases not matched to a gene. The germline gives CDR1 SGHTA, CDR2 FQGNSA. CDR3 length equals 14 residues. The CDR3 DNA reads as TGTGCCAGCAGCTTAGTGGTGAGGGAGGGGTCGAGGTTCTTC. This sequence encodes CASSLVVREGSRFF.

The CDR3: CASSYDRDGTDTQYF. The CDR3 DNA reads TGTGCCAGCAGTTACGACAGGGACGGCACAGATACGCAGTATTTT. The rearrangement joins TRBV2 to TRBJ2-3; TRBD1 matches 7 bases. The ends lost 5 bases at V and 1 base at J; junction bases unmatched: 6. The germline V gene encodes CDR1 SNHLY and CDR2 FYNNEI. CDR3 size: 15 residues. The complete variable domain, with remaining parts taken from reference TRBV2 and TRBJ2-3, reads EPEVTQTPSHQVTQMGQEVILRCVPISNHLYFYWYRQILGQKVEFLVSFYNNEISEKSEIFDDQFSVERPDGSNFTLKIRSTKLEDSAMYFCASSYDRDGTDTQYFGPGTRLTVL.

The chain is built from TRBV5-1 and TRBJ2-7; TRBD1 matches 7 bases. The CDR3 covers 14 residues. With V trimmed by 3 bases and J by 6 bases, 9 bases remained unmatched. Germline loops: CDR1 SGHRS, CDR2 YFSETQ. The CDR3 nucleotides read TGCGCCAGCAGCTCCGTGACAGGGCACGGCGAGCAGTACTTC. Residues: CASSSVTGHGEQYF.

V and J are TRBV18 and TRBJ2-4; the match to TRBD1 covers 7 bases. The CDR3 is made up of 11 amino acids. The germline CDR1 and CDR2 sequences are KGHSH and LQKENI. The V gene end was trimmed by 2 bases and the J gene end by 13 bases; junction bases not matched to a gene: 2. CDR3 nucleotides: TGTGCCAGCTCACCAGACAGGGTGCAGTACTTC. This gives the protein CASSPDRVQYF.

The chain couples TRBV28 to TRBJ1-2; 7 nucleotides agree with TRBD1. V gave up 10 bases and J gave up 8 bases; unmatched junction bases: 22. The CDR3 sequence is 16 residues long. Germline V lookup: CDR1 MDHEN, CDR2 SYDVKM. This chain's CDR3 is CATQGHATDRGKGYTF. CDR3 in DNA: TGTGCCACACAGGGGCACGCGACAGACCGTGGTAAGGGCTACACCTTC.

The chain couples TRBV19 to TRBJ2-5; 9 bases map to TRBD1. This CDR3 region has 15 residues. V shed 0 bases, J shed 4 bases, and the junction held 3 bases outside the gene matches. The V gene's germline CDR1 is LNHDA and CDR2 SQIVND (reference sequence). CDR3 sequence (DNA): TGTGCCAGTAGTATAGACCACAGGGGGCCAGAGACCCAGTACTTC. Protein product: CASSIDHRGPETQYF.

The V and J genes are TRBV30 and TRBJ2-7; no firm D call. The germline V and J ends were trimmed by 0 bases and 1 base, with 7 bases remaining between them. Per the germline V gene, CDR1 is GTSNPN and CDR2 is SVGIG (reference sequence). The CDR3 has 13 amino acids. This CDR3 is CAWSVAQSYEQYF. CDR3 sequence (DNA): TGTGCCTGGAGTGTAGCGCAGTCCTACGAGCAGTACTTC.

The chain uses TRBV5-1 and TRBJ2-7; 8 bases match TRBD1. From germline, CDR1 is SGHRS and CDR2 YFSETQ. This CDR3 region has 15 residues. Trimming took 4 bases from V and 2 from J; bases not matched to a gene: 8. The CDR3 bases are TGCGCCAGCAGCCGGATAGGACAGGGAACCTACGAGCAGTACTTC. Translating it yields CASSRIGQGTYEQYF.

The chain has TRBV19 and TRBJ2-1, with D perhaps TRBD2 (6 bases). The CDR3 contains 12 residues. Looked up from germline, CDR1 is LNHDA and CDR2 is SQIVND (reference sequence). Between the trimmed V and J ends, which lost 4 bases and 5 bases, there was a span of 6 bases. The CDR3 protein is CASSRGDNEQFF. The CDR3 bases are TGTGCCAGTAGTAGGGGGGACAATGAGCAGTTCTTC.

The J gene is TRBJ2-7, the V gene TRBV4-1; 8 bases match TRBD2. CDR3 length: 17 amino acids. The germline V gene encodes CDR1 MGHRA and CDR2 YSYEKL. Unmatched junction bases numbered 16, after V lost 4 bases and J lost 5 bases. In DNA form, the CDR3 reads TGCGCCAGCAGCCCGTCCCCTTCGAGCGGGAGTTTCGACGAGCAGTACTTC. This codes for CASSPSPSSGSFDEQYF.

CDR3 nucleotide sequence: TGCGCCAGCAGCTTCCAGGGGGAAACTGGAAACACCATATATTTT. Its translation is CASSFQGETGNTIYF. The chain has TRBV5-1 and TRBJ1-3, with TRBD1 matching 7 bases. This CDR3 has 15 amino acids. J lost 2 bases, V lost 2 bases, and 4 bases had no gene match. The germline V gene encodes CDR1 SGHRS and CDR2 YFSETQ.

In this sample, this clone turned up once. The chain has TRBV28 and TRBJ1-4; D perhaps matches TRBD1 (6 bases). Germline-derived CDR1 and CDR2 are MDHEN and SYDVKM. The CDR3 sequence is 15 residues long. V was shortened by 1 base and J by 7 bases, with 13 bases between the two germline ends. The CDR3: CASSLFRGLGEKLFF. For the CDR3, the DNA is TGTGCCAGCAGTTTATTCAGGGGTCTCGGTGAAAAACTGTTTTTT.

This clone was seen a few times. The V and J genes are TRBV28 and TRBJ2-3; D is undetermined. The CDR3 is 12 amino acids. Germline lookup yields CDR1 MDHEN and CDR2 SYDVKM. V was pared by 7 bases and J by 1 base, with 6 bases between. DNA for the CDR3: TGTGCCAGCATGCAGGGCACAGATACGCAGTATTTT. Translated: CASMQGTDTQYF.

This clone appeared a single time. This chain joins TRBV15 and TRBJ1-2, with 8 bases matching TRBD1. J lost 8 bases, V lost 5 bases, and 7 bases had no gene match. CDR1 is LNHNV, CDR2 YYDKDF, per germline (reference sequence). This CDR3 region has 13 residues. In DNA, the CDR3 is TGTGCCACCAGCGCCCGGACAGGGAGCGGCTACACCTTC. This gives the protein CATSARTGSGYTF.

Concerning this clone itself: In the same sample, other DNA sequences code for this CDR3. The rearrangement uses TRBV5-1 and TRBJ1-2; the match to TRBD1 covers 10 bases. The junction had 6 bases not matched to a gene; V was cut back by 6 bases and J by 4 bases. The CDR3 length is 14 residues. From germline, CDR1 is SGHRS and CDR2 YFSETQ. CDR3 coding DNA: TGCGCCAGCACCCAGACAGGGGGCGGCTATGGCTACACCTTC. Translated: CASTQTGGGYGYTF.

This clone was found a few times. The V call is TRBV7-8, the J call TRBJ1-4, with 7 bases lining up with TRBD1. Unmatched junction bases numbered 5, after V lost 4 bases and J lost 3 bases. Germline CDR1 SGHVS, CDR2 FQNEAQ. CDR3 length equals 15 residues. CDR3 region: CASSSTGVANEKLFF. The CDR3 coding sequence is TGTGCCAGCAGCTCCACAGGGGTGGCTAATGAAAAACTGTTTTTT. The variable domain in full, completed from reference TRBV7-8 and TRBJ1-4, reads GAGVSQSPRYKVAKRGQDVALRCDPISGHVSLFWYQQALGQGPEFLTYFQNEAQLDKSGLPSDRFFAERPEGSVSTLKIQRTQQEDSAVYLCASSSTGVANEKLFFGSGTQLSVL.

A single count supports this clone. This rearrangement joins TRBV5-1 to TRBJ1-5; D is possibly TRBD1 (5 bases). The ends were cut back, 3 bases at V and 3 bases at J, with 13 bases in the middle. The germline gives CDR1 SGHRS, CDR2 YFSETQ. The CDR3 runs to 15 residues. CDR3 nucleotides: TGCGCCAGCAGCTGGGCAGGGAAAGACAATCAGCCCCAGCATTTT. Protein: CASSWAGKDNQPQHF. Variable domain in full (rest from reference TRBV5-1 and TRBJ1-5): KAGVTQTPRYLIKTRGQQVTLSCSPISGHRSVSWYQQTPGQGLQFLFEYFSETQRNKGNFPGRFSGRQFSNSRSEMNVSTLELGDSALYLCASSWAGKDNQPQHFGDGTRLSIL.